These 9 T cell receptor beta chains came from one sample sequenced in a study of T-cell reconstitution after alpha-beta-depleted transplantation in children. As it was prepared, the TCRbeta library received unique molecular identifiers. TCRdb re-analysed the PCR reads in MiXCR, keeping a single row per CDR3 protein. The sample holds about 360,000 distinct CDR3 sequences, roughly 15% seen once. The material sequenced was PBMCs, taken from the stem cell graft. Receptor source: a human donor who donated a stem cell graft to a child with Fanconi anemia.

The chain uses TRBV5-1 and TRBJ1-2; TRBD1 matches 7 bases. With 3 bases clipped from V and 5 bases from J, the junction kept 4 bases outside the gene matches. The CDR3 loop spans 13 amino acids. Germline CDR1 is SGHRS and CDR2 is YFSETQ. The CDR3 DNA reads TGCGCCAGCAGCTGGACAGGCCCATATGGCTACACCTTC. Residues: CASSWTGPYGYTF.

This clonotype was detected ten times or more. This could be a read error, since a much larger clone is one nucleotide away. The chain combines TRBV12-3 or TRBV12-4 with TRBJ2-2; D is uncertain. The CDR3 totals 12 residues. V lost 6 bases to trimming and J lost 2 bases, with 4 bases between them. Here the CDR3 reads CASRLNTGELFF. The CDR3 bases are TGTGCCAGCAGATTAAACACCGGGGAGCTGTTTTTT.

V and J are TRBV5-5 and TRBJ2-3; 8 bases match TRBD2. V was pared by 0 bases and J by 0 bases, with 9 bases of the junction left unmatched. The CDR3 is made up of 18 amino acids. Per germline, CDR1 SGHKS and CDR2 YYEKEE (reference sequence). The CDR3 spells CASSLGRGAATSTDTQYF. DNA for the CDR3: TGTGCCAGCAGCTTGGGGCGGGGGGCGGCTACTAGCACAGATACGCAGTATTTT.

This clonotype occurred many times. The V and J genes are TRBV19 and TRBJ2-5, with a tentative D call TRBD1 (6 bases). The germline gives CDR1 LNHDA, CDR2 SQIVND (reference sequence). The CDR3 covers 12 residues. Trimming removed 10 bases at V and 4 bases at J, with 13 bases between. The CDR3 region has the DNA TGTGCCACCCGACAGGCCGGAGAGACCCAGTACTTC. Translating it yields CATRQAGETQYF.

This clonotype was seen many times. The chain employs TRBV2 and TRBJ2-1; no reliable D call. CDR1 is SNHLY, CDR2 FYNNEI, per germline. The CDR3 sequence is 14 residues long. V was cut by 11 bases and J by 9 bases, with 23 bases left in between. CDR3 sequence (DNA): TGTGCCCTTAGGGCCTCAATAACAATGTTTGAGCAGTTCTTC. As protein: CALRASITMFEQFF.

The V call is TRBV7-2, the J call TRBJ1-2; 9 bases align to TRBD1. Germline V gives CDR1 SGHTA, CDR2 FQGNSA. The CDR3 is 15 amino acids. V trimming: 6 bases; J trimming: 7 bases; junction bases outside the gene matches: 12. The CDR3 here is CASRVTTGGLGGYTF. The CDR3 region has the DNA TGTGCCAGCAGGGTTACAACAGGGGGCTTAGGTGGCTACACCTTC.

This clonotype has a handful of counts. This chain joins TRBV6-1 and TRBJ1-5; D is perhaps TRBD1 (5 bases). This CDR3 is 14 amino acids long. Germline V CDR1 and CDR2: MNHNS, SASEGT. V was clipped by 6 bases and J by 7 bases, with 16 bases between them. Written as DNA, the CDR3 is TGTGCCAGCAGGGCTGGACACGGTGGGCAGCCCCAGCATTTT. It is translated as CASRAGHGGQPQHF.

The J gene is TRBJ1-2, the V gene TRBV7-4, with a possible D match to TRBD1 (6 bases). Germline assignment: CDR1 SGHVT and CDR2 SQSDAQ. This CDR3 contains 18 residues. V was cut by 3 bases and J by 8 bases, with 28 bases left in between. The CDR3 bases are TGTGCCAGCAGCTTTAACTTACCACAGGGAGGTCTTATAGGAGGCTACACCTTC. Protein product: CASSFNLPQGGLIGGYTF. Supplemented by reference TRBV7-4 and TRBJ1-2, the full variable domain reads GAGVSQSPRYKVAKRGRDVALRCDSISGHVTLYWYRQTLGQGSEVLTYSQSDAQRDKSGRPSGRFSAERPERSVSTLKIQRTEQGDSAVYLCASSFNLPQGGLIGGYTFGSGTRLTVV.

The chain joins TRBV29-1 to TRBJ1-4, with D unclear. V dropped 6 bases and J dropped 0 bases, with 8 bases sitting between them. The CDR3 has 13 amino acids. CDR1 and CDR2 (germline): SQVTM, ANQGSEA. The CDR3 DNA follows: TGCAGCGTCGAGGATCCAACTAATGAAAAACTGTTTTTT. Translated, it gives CSVEDPTNEKLFF.